The source of this T cell receptor (beta chain) is a study of vaccination effects on CD4 cells after COVID-19. At the level of the study: Every participant took two doses of the BNT162b2 or mRNA-1273 vaccine. Notes on the study in general: Substantial clonal contraction characterized both infection- and vaccine-induced clones late after vaccination.

Antigen-specific CD4+ T cell clonotypes were called by their expansion after viral peptide-pool culture in ViraFEST. Culturing for around eleven days preceded CD4+ T cell isolation. Recipients of the vaccine had no prior SARS-CoV-2 infection and negative nucleocapsid antibodies. Researchers reported culturing two million PBMC in each well, adding 8 to 10 IU/ml IL-2 and 10 ug/ml peptides. With 6 bases removed from V and 6 bases from J, the gap between germline ends came to 27 bases. CDR1 and CDR2 (germline): WNHNN, SYGVQD (reference sequence). This CDR3 contains 17 residues. This clone was found a few times. Its antigen is undetermined. Assay: immunoSEQ multiplex PCR; the TCRdb copy retains only in-frame clones and omits some. Among 50,000 to 75,000 clones listed, roughly 81% were seen once.

This receptor was taken from a human donor who received a COVID-19 vaccine. The chain carries TRBV10-1 and TRBJ2-7; D tentatively reads TRBD1 or TRBD2 (6 bases each). The sequencing here drew on CD4+ T cells from PBMCs cultured with HCoV-229E spike peptides, taken before COVID-19 vaccination. The CDR3 spells CASRAGTSRLLPGEQYV. The CDR3 DNA follows: TGCGCCAGCAGGGCGGGGACATCGAGGCTCCTTCCTGGCGAGCAGTACGTC.